The present entry profiles one TCR beta chain with its context. This record belongs to a study of cytomegalovirus exposure and HLA in healthy donors. PCR was performed using 60 Vbeta and 13 Jbeta primers. This table comes from immunoSEQ multiplex PCR, and its TCRdb copy is limited to in-frame clones, with some not included. The sample lists 25,000 to 35,000 clones, 80% to 90% occurring once. Trimming cost V 4 bases and J 2 bases; bases outside gene matches: 4. The CDR3 spans 14 residues. Germline assignment: CDR1 SGHRS and CDR2 YFSETQ. The rearrangement links TRBV5-1 to TRBJ2-5; 8 nucleotides align to TRBD2. Sequenced sample: PBMCs. This sequence was found in a boy between 10 and 17 years old in good health and CMV-seronegative. The DNA of the CDR3 is TGCGCCAGCAGCCTGCGACTAGCGCAAGAGACCCAGTACTTC. This codes for CASSLRLAQETQYF.